Following are 28 T cell receptor beta chains from one sample sequenced in a study of blood T cell repertoires in COVID-19. Libraries were prepared by immunoSEQ multiplex PCR; TCRdb keeps only in-frame clonotypes and omits some of them. The table has 90,000 to 120,000 clones, around 88% seen once. The sample was peripheral blood. These receptors were collected from a man aged 45-65 years with active or convalescent COVID-19.

The chain's CDR3 is CASSQGGQGPYEQYF. The CDR3 DNA reads TGCGCCAGCAGCCAAGGGGGACAGGGCCCCTACGAGCAGTACTTC. The chain links TRBV4-1 to TRBJ2-7, with 9 nucleotides matching TRBD1. Germline CDR1 MGHRA, CDR2 YSYEKL. Trimming removed 1 base from V and 2 bases from J; junction bases left unmatched: 3. This CDR3 contains 15 residues.

V usage is TRBV3-1 (or the pseudogene TRBV3-2) and J usage is TRBJ2-1; D not resolved. Trimming pared 0 bases from V and 9 bases from J, leaving 12 bases between. This CDR3 has 14 residues. CDR1 is LGHDT and CDR2 is YNNKEL in the germline V gene (reference sequence). The DNA of the CDR3 is TGTGCCAGCAGCCAAGATCAATCCAGAGGTGAGCAGTTCTTC. Amino acid sequence: CASSQDQSRGEQFF.

The chain uses TRBV10-1 and TRBJ2-7, with TRBD1 matching 8 bases. This CDR3 is 14 amino acids long. V lost 6 bases to trimming and J lost 6 bases; unmatched junction nucleotides: 10. The germline V gene has CDR1 WNHNN and CDR2 SYGVQD (reference sequence). CDR3 amino acids: CASSAGQAKVEQYF. The CDR3 DNA is TGCGCCAGCAGCGCGGGACAGGCAAAGGTCGAGCAGTACTTC.

The CDR3 reads CASDTGLVRRDEQYF. Written as DNA, the CDR3 is TGTGCCAGCGACACAGGACTAGTGCGTAGGGACGAGCAGTACTTC. The V gene is TRBV2, the J gene TRBJ2-7; 7 positions match TRBD2. There are 15 residues in the CDR3. Germline V gives CDR1 SNHLY, CDR2 FYNNEI. The V gene end was trimmed by 8 bases and the J gene end by 5 bases; junction bases not matched to a gene: 15. The complete variable domain, with remaining parts taken from reference TRBV2 and TRBJ2-7, reads EPEVTQTPSHQVTQMGQEVILRCVPISNHLYFYWYRQILGQKVEFLVSFYNNEISEKSEIFDDQFSVERPDGSNFTLKIRSTKLEDSAMYFCASDTGLVRRDEQYFGPGTRLTVT.

This clone appeared a single time. This chain links TRBV4-1 with TRBJ1-1; D is perhaps TRBD1 (6 bases). The V gene lost 4 bases and the J gene lost 0 bases, with 18 bases spanning the gap. The CDR3 totals 17 residues. CDR1 is MGHRA, CDR2 YSYEKL, per germline. CDR3 sequence: CASSPGVGRGMNTEAFF. The CDR3 nucleotides read TGCGCCAGCAGCCCAGGGGTGGGAAGGGGTATGAACACTGAAGCTTTCTTT.

J is TRBJ2-5 and V is TRBV3-1 (or the pseudogene TRBV3-2), with a tentative D call TRBD1 (6 bases). Trimming stripped 1 base from V and 4 bases from J, with 10 bases between. This CDR3 has 14 residues. The germline V gene has CDR1 LGHDT and CDR2 YNNKEL (reference sequence). The CDR3 DNA follows: TGTGCCAGCAGCCAAGGGACAGTGGGAGAGACCCAGTACTTC. Protein sequence: CASSQGTVGETQYF.

As DNA, the CDR3 is TGTGCCAGCAGCGTAGAGCCTAGCGGATCTACCTACGAGCAGTACTTC. It encodes CASSVEPSGSTYEQYF. V is TRBV9 and J is TRBJ2-7, with 7 positions matching TRBD2. Germline CDR1 reads SGDLS; CDR2 reads YYNGEE. Unmatched junction bases numbered 8, after V lost 0 bases and J lost 2 bases. The CDR3 totals 16 residues.

V gene TRBV4-1 combines with J gene TRBJ2-1; 13 bases line up with TRBD2. Germline V CDR1 and CDR2: MGHRA, YSYEKL. The ends lost 2 bases at V and 6 bases at J; junction bases unmatched: 4. The CDR3 covers 16 residues. CDR3 DNA: TGCGCCAGCAGCCAAACTAGCGGGAGGGCCATCAATGAGCAGTTCTTC. Protein: CASSQTSGRAINEQFF.

This clone turned up a few times. The gene calls are TRBV28 and TRBJ1-4, with D tentatively TRBD1 (5 bases). Germline CDR1 is MDHEN and CDR2 is SYDVKM. There are 13 residues in the CDR3. The V gene lost 6 bases and the J gene lost 15 bases, with 20 bases spanning the gap. Here the CDR3 reads CASSPPGHFLVFF. DNA of the CDR3: TGTGCCAGCAGCCCCCCCGGACATTTCCTGGTGTTTTTT.

This chain joins TRBV6-1 and TRBJ1-4; possible D gene TRBD1, 5 bases. V lost 2 bases and J lost 8, with 12 bases in between. Germline V lookup: CDR1 MNHNS, CDR2 SASEGT. CDR3 length: 14 amino acids. CDR3: CASSESGGEEKLFF. The CDR3 region has the DNA TGTGCCAGCAGTGAATCGGGAGGGGAGGAAAAACTGTTTTTT.

The chain uses TRBV7-2 and TRBJ2-3; 9 positions match TRBD2. Germline loops: CDR1 SGHTA, CDR2 FQGNSA. The CDR3 is 18 residues long. With V trimmed by 1 base and J by 0 bases, 8 bases remained unmatched. The CDR3 DNA reads as TGTGCCAGCAGCTTAGTCCCACTAGCGGGCGTGAGCACAGATACGCAGTATTTT. Protein: CASSLVPLAGVSTDTQYF.

This rearrangement joins TRBV30 to TRBJ1-5; D uncertain. The ends were cut back, 3 bases at V and 5 bases at J, with 17 bases in the middle. Germline loops: CDR1 GTSNPN, CDR2 SVGIG (reference sequence). The CDR3 is 15 amino acids. DNA of the CDR3: TGTGCCTGGAGCCCAACCGGGGTGGGAGATCAGCCCCAGCATTTT. Translated, it gives CAWSPTGVGDQPQHF.

The chain links TRBV6-6 to TRBJ1-2, with TRBD1 identical over 7 bases. J was trimmed by 2 bases and V by 2 bases; bases with no gene match: 5. The CDR3 runs to 15 residues. The germline CDR1 and CDR2 sequences are MNHNY and SVGAGI (reference sequence). This CDR3 reads CASSYEGAPNYGYTF. CDR3 bases: TGTGCCAGCAGTTACGAGGGGGCGCCCAACTATGGCTACACCTTC.

There are a few counts of this clone. The rearrangement uses TRBV2 and TRBJ2-7; D is unclear. V shed 4 bases and J shed 0 bases, with 10 bases lying between them. CDR3 length: 14 residues. Per germline, CDR1 SNHLY and CDR2 FYNNEI. CDR3 sequence: CASSGRQDSYEQYF. The DNA for the CDR3 is TGTGCCAGCAGTGGTCGGCAGGACTCCTACGAGCAGTACTTC.

In this sample, this clone turned up once. The J gene is TRBJ1-2, the V gene TRBV18; the D gene is possibly TRBD1 (5 bases). Germline loops: CDR1 KGHSH, CDR2 LQKENI. This CDR3 has 13 residues. V lost 3 bases and J 8 bases, leaving 13 bases between the germline ends. This CDR3 reads CASSPGPGQGYTF. The CDR3 DNA reads as TGTGCCAGCTCACCGGGGCCGGGCCAAGGCTACACCTTC.

The chain links TRBV27 to TRBJ1-1; D gene unclear. Trimming took 3 bases from V and 4 from J, leaving 12 bases between them. The V gene's germline CDR1 is MNHEY and CDR2 SMNVEV (reference sequence). This CDR3 has 14 residues. CDR3 amino acids: CASSFSGDSTEAFF. The CDR3 nucleotides read TGTGCCAGCAGTTTTAGCGGGGATAGCACTGAAGCTTTCTTT.

The V gene is TRBV19, the J gene TRBJ1-1; 7 bases agree with TRBD1. The CDR3 contains 14 residues. The ends lost 5 bases at V and 1 base at J; junction bases unmatched: 4. In germline, CDR1 is LNHDA, CDR2 SQIVND (reference sequence). CDR3 DNA: TGTGCCAGTAGTGCCGGGACAGAGAACACTGAAGCTTTCTTT. It codes for CASSAGTENTEAFF. The full variable domain, its missing parts supplied by reference TRBV19 and TRBJ1-1, is DGGITQSPKYLFRKEGQNVTLSCEQNLNHDAMYWYRQDPGQGLRLIYYSQIVNDFQKGDIAEGYSVSREKKESFPLTVTSAQKNPTAFYLCASSAGTENTEAFFGQGTRLTVV.

For the CDR3, the DNA is TGTGCCAGTAGTATTTGGGAGGGCCAGGGCGATCAGCCCTACGAGCAGTACTTC. This gives the protein CASSIWEGQGDQPYEQYF. The chain employs TRBV19 and TRBJ2-7, with 7 bases fitting TRBD2. With V trimmed by 3 bases and J by 2 bases, 16 bases remained unmatched. The germline gives CDR1 LNHDA, CDR2 SQIVND (reference sequence). The CDR3 consists of 18 residues.

This clone was counted once. The genes are TRBV3-1 (or the pseudogene TRBV3-2) and TRBJ2-7; the D is unclear. CDR1 and CDR2 from the germline V gene are LGHDT and YNNKEL (reference sequence). The ends were cut back, 5 bases at V and 1 base at J, with 12 bases in the middle. The CDR3 length is 14 residues. CDR3 protein: CASSYKILSYEQYF. The DNA of the CDR3 is TGTGCCAGCAGCTATAAGATCCTATCCTACGAGCAGTACTTC.

This chain joins TRBV15 and TRBJ2-5; no firm D call. This CDR3 is built from 14 residues. V lost 8 bases and J 1 base, leaving 14 bases between the germline ends. Germline lookup yields CDR1 LNHNV and CDR2 YYDKDF (reference sequence). CDR3 sequence: CATVDTYLQETQYF. In DNA form, the CDR3 reads TGTGCCACCGTCGACACCTACCTCCAAGAGACCCAGTACTTC.

The chain couples TRBV6-4 to TRBJ2-1; D is possibly TRBD2 (6 bases). Germline V gives CDR1 MRHNA, CDR2 SNTAGT. The CDR3 sequence is 13 residues long. V was trimmed by 4 bases and J by 10 bases, leaving 14 bases between them. CDR3 sequence reads: CASSARDLGEQFF. The CDR3 bases are TGTGCCAGCAGTGCAAGGGACTTGGGGGAGCAGTTCTTC.

The chain carries TRBV6-5 and TRBJ2-3, with D maybe TRBD2 (6 bases). The V gene's germline CDR1 is MNHEY and CDR2 SVGAGI. Between the trimmed V and J ends, which lost 2 bases and 0 bases, there was a span of 12 bases. There are 16 residues in the CDR3. CDR3 region: CASSYVSGFSTDTQYF. CDR3 DNA sequence: TGTGCCAGCAGTTACGTTAGCGGTTTCAGCACAGATACGCAGTATTTT.

The rearrangement joins TRBV7-2 to TRBJ2-2; D not resolved. V was pared by 1 base and J by 5 bases, with 5 bases between. Germline CDR1 SGHTA, CDR2 FQGNSA. This CDR3 is built from 13 residues. The DNA of the CDR3 is TGTGCCAGCAGCTTAGTAGAGACCGGGGAGCTGTTTTTT. This gives the protein CASSLVETGELFF.

V gene TRBV28 combines with J gene TRBJ1-5, with a weak D call TRBD1 (5 bases). Germline V gene lookup returns CDR1 MDHEN and CDR2 SYDVKM. The CDR3 is made up of 14 amino acids. The V gene lost 3 bases and the J gene lost 7 bases, with 13 bases spanning the gap. CDR3 residues: CASSLSQVGQPQHF. The CDR3 DNA sequence: TGTGCCAGCAGTTTGTCACAGGTCGGCCAGCCCCAGCATTTT.

The rearrangement uses TRBV30 and TRBJ2-7; 7 bases match TRBD1. With V trimmed by 0 bases and J by 0 bases, 2 bases remained unmatched. Germline V lookup: CDR1 GTSNPN, CDR2 SVGIG (reference sequence). The CDR3 extends over 14 amino acids. CDR3 sequence reads: CAWSVDRVSYEQYF. CDR3 nucleotides: TGTGCCTGGAGTGTAGACAGGGTCTCCTACGAGCAGTACTTC. Full variable domain (missing parts from reference TRBV30 and TRBJ2-7): SQTIHQWPATLVQPVGSPLSLECTVEGTSNPNLYWYRQAAGRGLQLLFYSVGIGQISSEVPQNLSASRPQDRQFILSSKKLLLSDSGFYLCAWSVDRVSYEQYFGPGTRLTVT.

This clone appeared a few times. CDR3 sequence (DNA): TGTGCCAGCAGCAAGAGGGGGACTAGCGACTACGAGCAGTACTTC. This codes for CASSKRGTSDYEQYF. V usage is TRBV21-1 and J usage is TRBJ2-7; TRBD2 is the table's D call, not checked against the DNA. TRBV21-1 is a pseudogene segment. The CDR3 contains 15 residues.

For this clone: This specimen includes other DNA sequences encoding the same CDR3. The genes are TRBV7-8 and TRBJ2-7, with TRBD1 identical over 8 bases. From germline, CDR1 is SGHVS and CDR2 FQNEAQ. The V and J ends lost 1 base and 2 bases, in that order; junction bases with no gene match: 4. This CDR3 contains 15 residues. This chain's CDR3 is CASSLGGTGAYEQYF. In DNA form, the CDR3 reads TGTGCCAGCAGCTTAGGTGGGACAGGAGCCTACGAGCAGTACTTC.

V gene TRBV10-3 combines with J gene TRBJ2-7; 11 bases map to TRBD1. Germline V gives CDR1 ENHRY, CDR2 SYGVKD. The ends lost 7 bases at V and 2 bases at J; junction bases unmatched: 7. The CDR3 loop spans 15 amino acids. The CDR3: CAITGTGGGTYEQYF. The CDR3 coding sequence is TGTGCCATCACCGGGACAGGGGGGGGGACCTACGAGCAGTACTTC.